Below are 26 T cell receptor beta chains sequenced from a single sample in a study of OX40 agonist ivuxolimab in advanced cancers. The data were produced by immunoSEQ multiplex PCR, yet TCRdb's version contains in-frame clones alone and is incomplete. The sample carries around 100,000 clones, more than 95% recorded once. This specimen was CD4+ or CD8+ T cells sorted from blood, taken in a trial of the OX40 agonist ivuxolimab. These receptors were obtained from an adult with an advanced solid tumor such as melanoma, head and neck, liver or kidney cancer.

This chain links TRBV7-3 with TRBJ2-7; D call uncertain. CDR3 length: 13 residues. Per germline, CDR1 SGHTA and CDR2 FQGTGA. V shed 5 bases and J shed 4 bases, with 12 bases lying between them. The CDR3 sequence is CASSELDRYEQYF. The CDR3 coding sequence is TGTGCCAGCAGCGAACTCGACCGGTACGAGCAGTACTTC.

The genes are TRBV7-9 and TRBJ2-7; TRBD1 matches 8 bases. This CDR3 comprises 14 residues. Germline values: CDR1 SEHNR, CDR2 FQNEAQ (reference sequence). J gave up 4 bases and V 5 bases, and 7 bases lay outside the gene matches. The CDR3 region is CASSPEDREYEQYF. The CDR3 nucleotides are TGTGCCAGCAGCCCAGAGGACAGGGAGTACGAGCAGTACTTC.

This sequence joins TRBV6-5 and TRBJ1-1; D gene unclear. There are 13 residues in the CDR3. The V end lost 2 bases, the J end lost 5 bases, and 9 bases lay between the germline ends. Germline V gene lookup returns CDR1 MNHEY and CDR2 SVGAGI. CDR3 loop: CASSYGTGTEAFF. The CDR3 DNA reads as TGTGCCAGCAGTTACGGAACCGGGACTGAAGCTTTCTTT.

This chain joins TRBV15 and TRBJ2-7; maybe TRBD1 (5 bases). In germline, CDR1 is LNHNV, CDR2 YYDKDF (reference sequence). The V and J ends lost 0 bases and 3 bases respectively, with 12 bases between them. This CDR3 spans 15 amino acids. CDR3 sequence: CATSRESDSLYEQYF. CDR3 sequence (DNA): TGTGCCACCAGCAGAGAATCCGACAGTCTCTACGAGCAGTACTTC.

The chain is built from TRBV5-4 and TRBJ1-2; D gene unclear. This CDR3 has 16 amino acids. Germline CDR1 and CDR2: SGHNT and YYREEE (reference sequence). Trimming shortened V by 5 bases and J by 3 bases, and 20 bases separated the two germline ends. In DNA, the CDR3 is TGTGCCAGCAGTCTCCGGGATTGGGCCTGGGACTATGGCTACACCTTC. Amino acids: CASSLRDWAWDYGYTF.

The chain couples TRBV5-6 to TRBJ2-3; D is undetermined. The length of the CDR3 is 14 residues. Germline V lookup: CDR1 SGHDT, CDR2 YYEEEE. Trimming removed 3 bases at V and 2 bases at J, with 10 bases between. The CDR3 spells CASSSDTITDTQYF. CDR3 in DNA: TGTGCCAGCAGCTCCGACACCATCACAGATACGCAGTATTTT.

V and J are TRBV5-1 and TRBJ2-1, with no clear D. The germline V gene encodes CDR1 SGHRS and CDR2 YFSETQ. The CDR3 spans 11 residues. Trimming stripped 1 base from V and 10 bases from J, with 6 bases between. CDR3 in amino acids: CASSLIGEQFF. In DNA form, the CDR3 reads TGCGCCAGCAGCTTGATAGGGGAGCAGTTCTTC.

The chain employs TRBV6-5 and TRBJ1-1, with D hard to call. The CDR3 contains 11 residues. The germline gives CDR1 MNHEY, CDR2 SVGAGI. With 0 bases removed from V and 12 bases from J, the gap between germline ends came to 8 bases. Written as DNA, the CDR3 is TGTGCCAGCAGTTACTCGGGGTTAACTTTCTTT. This gives the protein CASSYSGLTFF.

The chain uses TRBV11-3 and TRBJ2-2; 15 bases match TRBD2. The CDR3 consists of 16 residues. With 5 bases clipped from V and 10 bases from J, the junction kept 8 bases outside the gene matches. Germline CDR1 and CDR2: SGHNT and YENEEA. The CDR3 sequence is CASSPRTSGRVEELFF. The CDR3 region has the DNA TGTGCCAGCAGCCCTCGGACTAGCGGGAGGGTTGAGGAGCTGTTTTTT.

V is TRBV28 and J is TRBJ2-1; D might be TRBD1 (5 bases). The V gene lost 5 bases and the J gene lost 5 bases, with 13 bases spanning the gap. CDR3 length: 14 amino acids. Per germline, CDR1 MDHEN and CDR2 SYDVKM. CDR3 DNA sequence: TGTGCCAGCAGTGAGCAGGGTAGAAACAATGAGCAGTTCTTC. Protein sequence: CASSEQGRNNEQFF.

V usage is TRBV7-8 and J usage is TRBJ2-1; 7 bases agree with TRBD2. The junction had 8 bases not matched to a gene; V was cut back by 6 bases and J by 0 bases. The length of the CDR3 is 16 residues. Germline CDR1 and CDR2: SGHVS and FQNEAQ. CDR3 in amino acids: CASSSSGGYSYNEQFF. The CDR3, as DNA: TGTGCCAGCAGTTCTAGCGGAGGTTACTCCTACAATGAGCAGTTCTTC.

This clone occurred once. The genes are TRBV27 and TRBJ2-1; TRBD2 is a possible D gene (5 bases). Between the trimmed V and J ends, which lost 6 bases and 0 bases, there was a span of 6 bases. The CDR3 is made up of 13 amino acids. Per germline, CDR1 MNHEY and CDR2 SMNVEV (reference sequence). Written as DNA, the CDR3 is TGTGCCAGCAGACGGGACTCCTACAATGAGCAGTTCTTC. It yields the protein CASRRDSYNEQFF.

The genes are TRBV6-1 and TRBJ2-3; D is possibly TRBD1 (5 bases). Trimming took 0 bases from V and 7 from J, leaving 11 bases between them. This CDR3 region has 14 residues. CDR1 and CDR2 from the germline V gene are MNHNS and SASEGT. The CDR3 spells CASSEAKGLNTQYF. The CDR3, as DNA: TGTGCCAGCAGTGAAGCTAAGGGGCTGAATACGCAGTATTTT.

V and J are TRBV7-9 and TRBJ1-1, with 12 bases lining up with TRBD1. The CDR3 covers 15 residues. Germline V lookup: CDR1 SEHNR, CDR2 FQNEAQ (reference sequence). J gave up 1 base and V 5 bases, and 2 bases lay outside the gene matches. Here the CDR3 reads CASSRDRGQNTEAFF. CDR3 bases: TGTGCCAGCAGCCGGGACAGGGGGCAGAACACTGAAGCTTTCTTT.

The chain employs TRBV28 and TRBJ1-2; D may be TRBD1 (5 bases). Germline CDR1 MDHEN, CDR2 SYDVKM. This CDR3 comprises 15 residues. Trimming removed 3 bases from V and 5 bases from J, with 16 bases in between. CDR3 nucleotide sequence: TGTGCCAGCAGTTTGTTAAAACAGGATCATTATGGCTACACCTTC. Amino acids: CASSLLKQDHYGYTF.

V and J are TRBV19 and TRBJ1-2, with D tentatively TRBD1 (5 bases). This CDR3 comprises 16 residues. The ends were cut back, 7 bases at V and 1 base at J, with 19 bases in the middle. CDR1 and CDR2 from the germline V gene are LNHDA and SQIVND (reference sequence). The chain's CDR3 is CASTTRGREINYGYTF. CDR3 sequence (DNA): TGTGCCAGTACCACCCGGGGCAGGGAGATTAACTATGGCTACACCTTC.

The rearrangement uses TRBV28 and TRBJ1-4; D call uncertain. This CDR3 contains 11 residues. CDR1 and CDR2 from the germline V gene are MDHEN and SYDVKM. V was cut by 2 bases and J by 12 bases, with 7 bases left in between. In DNA form, the CDR3 reads TGTGCCAGCAGTTTAGCAGACGAACTGTTTTTT. This translates into CASSLADELFF.

The rearrangement uses TRBV19 and TRBJ2-4; D not certain. The V gene lost 6 bases and the J gene lost 0 bases, with 9 bases spanning the gap. This CDR3 is 14 amino acids long. Germline V CDR1 and CDR2: LNHDA, SQIVND (reference sequence). CDR3 sequence reads: CASRDGLAKNIQYF. The CDR3 DNA is TGTGCCAGTAGGGACGGCCTAGCCAAAAACATTCAGTACTTC.

CDR3 coding DNA: TGTGCCAGCAGCTTAGATCCCCCAGGTACGACCTCCTACAATGAGCAGTTCTTC. It is translated as CASSLDPPGTTSYNEQFF. This chain joins TRBV11-3 and TRBJ2-1; D not resolved. Germline CDR1 is SGHNT and CDR2 is YENEEA. CDR3 length: 18 amino acids. With 0 bases removed from V and 0 bases from J, the gap between germline ends came to 15 bases.

The chain combines TRBV27 with TRBJ2-7, with 11 bases identical to TRBD2. Losses at the gene ends were 2 bases for V and 3 bases for J; bases not matched to a gene: 6. This CDR3 has 16 residues. CDR1 MNHEY and CDR2 SMNVEV come from the germline V gene (reference sequence). CDR3 residues: CASSLHHGTSGYEQYF. CDR3 sequence (DNA): TGTGCCAGCAGTTTACACCACGGGACTAGCGGCTACGAGCAGTACTTC.

The DNA of the CDR3 is TGTGCCAGCAGCCATCTCCGGACAGGGGTAGAAGATACGCAGTATTTT. This sequence encodes CASSHLRTGVEDTQYF. The chain has TRBV4-2 and TRBJ2-3, with TRBD1 identical over 9 bases. This CDR3 contains 16 residues. Germline values: CDR1 LGHNA, CDR2 YNFKEQ. Trimming cost V 3 bases and J 5 bases; bases outside gene matches: 9.

The genes are TRBV9 and TRBJ2-5; a weak D match, TRBD2 (5 bases). V shed 3 bases and J shed 5 bases, with 23 bases lying between them. Germline CDR1 SGDLS, CDR2 YYNGEE. The CDR3 loop spans 17 amino acids. The CDR3 DNA reads as TGTGCCAGCAGCGGCCCGGTACTAGTTCCCACCCTGGAGACCCAGTACTTC. It yields the protein CASSGPVLVPTLETQYF.

This clone showed up just once. V gene TRBV28 combines with J gene TRBJ2-4, with 13 bases aligning to TRBD2. Germline CDR1 MDHEN, CDR2 SYDVKM. The V segment lost 5 bases and the J segment 0 bases; nucleotides outside the gene matches: 7. This CDR3 has 18 residues. The CDR3 sequence: CASSVGLAGARAKNIQYF. The CDR3 DNA reads TGTGCCAGCAGTGTTGGACTAGCGGGAGCCCGAGCCAAAAACATTCAGTACTTC.

The rearrangement joins TRBV2 to TRBJ2-1, with 12 positions matching TRBD2. Trimming removed 5 bases from V and 8 bases from J; junction bases left unmatched: 7. The CDR3 contains 15 residues. Germline lookup yields CDR1 SNHLY and CDR2 FYNNEI. The CDR3 region is CASSPTSGSIDEQFF. In DNA, the CDR3 is TGTGCCAGCAGTCCGACTAGCGGGAGTATCGATGAGCAGTTCTTC.

The chain uses TRBV6-5 and TRBJ2-7, with 12 nucleotides matching TRBD2. This CDR3 has 15 residues. Germline loops: CDR1 MNHEY, CDR2 SVGAGI. J lost 5 bases, V lost 6 bases, and 8 bases had no gene match. Here the CDR3 reads CASRRSSGGADEQYF. CDR3 DNA sequence: TGTGCCAGCAGGCGCTCTAGCGGGGGGGCTGACGAGCAGTACTTC.

The chain has TRBV4-3 and TRBJ2-7, with D perhaps TRBD2 (5 bases). Germline V gene lookup returns CDR1 LGHNA and CDR2 YSLEER. The V and J ends lost 2 bases and 2 bases respectively, with 10 bases between them. The CDR3 loop spans 14 amino acids. CDR3 sequence reads: CASSQWTGTYEQYF. The CDR3 nucleotides are TGCGCCAGCAGCCAATGGACCGGGACCTACGAGCAGTACTTC.